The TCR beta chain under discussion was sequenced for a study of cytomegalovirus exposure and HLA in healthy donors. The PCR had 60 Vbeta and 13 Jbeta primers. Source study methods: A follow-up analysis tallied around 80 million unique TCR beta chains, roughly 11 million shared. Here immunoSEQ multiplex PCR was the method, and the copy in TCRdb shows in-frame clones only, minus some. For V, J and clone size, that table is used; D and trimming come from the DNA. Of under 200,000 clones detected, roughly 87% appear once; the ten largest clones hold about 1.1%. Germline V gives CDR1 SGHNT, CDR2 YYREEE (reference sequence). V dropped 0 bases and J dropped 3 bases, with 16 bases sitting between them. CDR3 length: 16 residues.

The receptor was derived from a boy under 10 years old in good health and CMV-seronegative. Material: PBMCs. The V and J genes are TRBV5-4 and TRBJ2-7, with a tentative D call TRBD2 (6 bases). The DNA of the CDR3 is TGTGCCAGCAGCTTGGGTGGGGGGACTGGGGACTACGAGCAGTACTTC. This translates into CASSLGGGTGDYEQYF. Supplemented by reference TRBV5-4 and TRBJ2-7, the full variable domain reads ETGVTQSPTHLIKTRGQQVTLRCSSQSGHNTVSWYQQALGQGPQFIFQYYREEENGRGNFPPRFSGLQFPNYSSELNVNALELDDSALYLCASSLGGGTGDYEQYFGPGTRLTVT.